Listed here are 7 T cell receptor beta chains from one sample, sequenced in a study of post-analysis software for immune sequencing data. Presence of unique molecular identifiers characterized the TCR beta cDNA libraries. TCRdb re-analysed the PCR reads in MiXCR, keeping a single row per CDR3 protein. The table has 700,000 to 900,000 distinct CDR3 sequences, around 45% seen once. Findings and caveats of the study: Five TRBV segments were significantly more frequent in patients than in controls. TRBV5-6, TRBV5-1 and TRBV20-1 were among these segments.

These receptors lack a known antigen. The sample was blood. The receptor set was obtained from a girl aged 10 to 17 with multiple sclerosis.

The chain uses TRBV9 and TRBJ2-1; possible D gene TRBD2, 6 bases. The CDR3 is made up of 14 amino acids. The V and J ends lost 0 bases and 5 bases respectively, with 9 bases between them. CDR1 is SGDLS, CDR2 YYNGEE, per germline. The CDR3 DNA sequence: TGTGCCAGCAGCGTAGGGGTAGCGGACAATGAGCAGTTCTTC. This gives the protein CASSVGVADNEQFF.

This clonotype was observed many times. The chain recombines TRBV2 with TRBJ2-7; TRBD2 agrees at 11 bases. V gave up 8 bases and J gave up 5 bases; unmatched junction bases: 17. Germline V gene sequence: CDR1 SNHLY, CDR2 FYNNEI. This CDR3 is built from 17 residues. CDR3 sequence (DNA): TGTGCCAGCTGTCGCTGGGAGACTAGCGGGAAGGACGACGAGCAGTACTTC. This sequence encodes CASCRWETSGKDDEQYF.

This rearrangement joins TRBV10-3 to TRBJ2-5, with D possibly being TRBD2 (6 bases). The CDR3 has 13 amino acids. Per the germline V gene, CDR1 is ENHRY and CDR2 is SYGVKD. Trimming took 5 bases from V and 2 from J, leaving 9 bases between them. CDR3 DNA: TGTGCCATCAGTCGGACTATACAAGAGACCCAGTACTTC. This gives the protein CAISRTIQETQYF.

The genes are TRBV27 and TRBJ1-5; TRBD1 matches at 7 bases. From germline, CDR1 is MNHEY and CDR2 SMNVEV (reference sequence). This CDR3 has 17 residues. J lost 2 bases, V lost 5 bases, and 12 bases had no gene match. The DNA for the CDR3 is TGTGCCAGCAGTCCGGGAACAGGGGCGGGAGGCAATCAGCCCCAGCATTTT. It codes for CASSPGTGAGGNQPQHF.

This clonotype was counted a few times. This chain links TRBV5-1 with TRBJ2-1, with D perhaps assigned TRBD1 or TRBD2 (6 bases each). Germline CDR1 reads SGHRS; CDR2 reads YFSETQ. V gave up 0 bases and J gave up 10 bases, with 17 bases separating them. The length of the CDR3 is 15 residues. The CDR3 nucleotides read TGCGCCAGCAGCTTGGTTGACAGGACCGCGGGGGAGCAGTTCTTC. It codes for CASSLVDRTAGEQFF.

The chain employs TRBV2 and TRBJ1-5, with D perhaps matching TRBD1 (6 bases). CDR3 length: 14 residues. V lost 6 bases, J lost 3 bases, and 12 bases lay in between. The germline V gene encodes CDR1 SNHLY and CDR2 FYNNEI. DNA of the CDR3: TGTGCCAGCAGCCAAGGGGGTTTCAATCAGCCCCAGCATTTT. It encodes CASSQGGFNQPQHF.

The chain carries TRBV18 and TRBJ1-1, with D unresolved. V was cut by 3 bases and J by 2 bases, with 10 bases left in between. Germline CDR1 KGHSH, CDR2 LQKENI. This CDR3 is 14 amino acids long. Here the CDR3 DNA reads TGTGCCAGCTCACCCTCGGGATTTAACACTGAAGCTTTCTTT. Amino acid sequence: CASSPSGFNTEAFF.